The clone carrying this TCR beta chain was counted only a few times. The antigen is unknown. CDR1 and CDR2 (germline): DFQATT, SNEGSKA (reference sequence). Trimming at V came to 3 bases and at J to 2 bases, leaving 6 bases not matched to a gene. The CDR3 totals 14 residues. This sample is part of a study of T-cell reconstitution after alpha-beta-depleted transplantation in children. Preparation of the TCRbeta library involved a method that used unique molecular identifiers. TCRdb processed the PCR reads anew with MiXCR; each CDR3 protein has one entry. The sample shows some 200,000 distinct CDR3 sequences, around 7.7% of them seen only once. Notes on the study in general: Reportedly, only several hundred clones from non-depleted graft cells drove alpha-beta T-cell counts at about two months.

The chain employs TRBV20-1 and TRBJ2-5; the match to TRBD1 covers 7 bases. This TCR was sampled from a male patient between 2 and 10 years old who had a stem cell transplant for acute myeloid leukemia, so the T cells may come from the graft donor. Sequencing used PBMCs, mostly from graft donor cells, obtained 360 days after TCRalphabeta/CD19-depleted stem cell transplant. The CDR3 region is CSASLRGPQETQYF. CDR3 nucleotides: TGCAGTGCTAGCTTGAGGGGGCCTCAAGAGACCCAGTACTTC.